These 20 T cell receptor beta chains share one sample of origin, sequenced in a study of OX40 agonist ivuxolimab in advanced cancers. Sequencing was performed with immunoSEQ multiplex PCR; in TCRdb, only in-frame clones are kept and a portion is missing. The sample holds approximately 50,000 clones, approximately 91% seen once. The sample was CD4+ or CD8+ T cells sorted from blood, taken in a trial of the OX40 agonist ivuxolimab. These receptors all come from an adult with an advanced solid tumor such as melanoma, head and neck, liver or kidney cancer.

This chain joins TRBV27 and TRBJ2-1, with D perhaps TRBD1 (6 bases). There are 17 residues in the CDR3. Germline values: CDR1 MNHEY, CDR2 SMNVEV (reference sequence). Between the trimmed V and J ends, which lost 4 bases and 6 bases, there was a span of 22 bases. The CDR3 sequence is CASSSNRGQISINEQFF. The CDR3 DNA reads TGTGCCAGCAGTTCGAATCGAGGACAGATCTCAATCAATGAGCAGTTCTTC.

The chain links TRBV7-9 to TRBJ2-7, with D perhaps TRBD1 or TRBD2 (5 bases each). The germline V gene has CDR1 SEHNR and CDR2 FQNEAQ (reference sequence). Trimming cost V 5 bases and J 7 bases, with 18 bases left between them. This CDR3 has 14 amino acids. The CDR3: CASSLTAGTWEQYF. CDR3 bases: TGTGCCAGCAGCCTAACGGCAGGGACGTGGGAGCAGTACTTC.

The chain recombines TRBV7-9 with TRBJ2-1; D is uncertain. The CDR3 loop spans 16 amino acids. The germline V gene encodes CDR1 SEHNR and CDR2 FQNEAQ (reference sequence). V shed 1 base and J shed 5 bases, with 15 bases lying between them. The CDR3 nucleotides are TGTGCCAGCAGCTTAGAGGGCAGACGTCCGGACAATGAGCAGTTCTTC. It codes for CASSLEGRRPDNEQFF. Full variable domain (remainder filled in from reference TRBV7-9 and TRBJ2-1): DTGVSQNPRHKITKRGQNVTFRCDPISEHNRLYWYRQTLGQGPEFLTYFQNEAQLEKSRLLSDRFSAERPKGSFSTLEIQRTEQGDSAMYLCASSLEGRRPDNEQFFGPGTRLTVL.

This clone was recorded a few times. This chain uses TRBV29-1 with TRBJ2-1, with 8 bases lining up with TRBD2. The CDR3 sequence is 15 residues long. V gave up 7 bases and J gave up 8 bases; unmatched junction bases: 16. In germline, CDR1 is SQVTM, CDR2 ANQGSEA. The CDR3 is CSGSPPSGSGYEQFF. DNA of the CDR3: TGCAGCGGCTCTCCCCCCAGCGGGAGTGGCTATGAGCAGTTCTTC.

This rearrangement joins TRBV11-2 to TRBJ2-7, with D possibly TRBD2 on 5 matching bases. V dropped 10 bases and J dropped 0 bases, with 16 bases sitting between them. CDR3 length: 14 residues. Germline values: CDR1 SGHAT, CDR2 FQNNGV. The chain's CDR3 is CATHRGTHSYEQYF. The CDR3 DNA follows: TGTGCCACCCATCGGGGTACTCACTCCTACGAGCAGTACTTC.

The chain recombines TRBV18 with TRBJ1-4; 8 bases line up with TRBD1. Germline CDR1 KGHSH, CDR2 LQKENI. The ends lost 6 bases at V and 1 base at J; junction bases unmatched: 7. This CDR3 region has 16 residues. The CDR3 bases are TGTGCCAGCTCCCTCGACAGGGGAAGAACTAATGAAAAACTGTTTTTT. It translates to CASSLDRGRTNEKLFF. The full variable domain, with the rest looked up from reference TRBV18 and TRBJ1-4, is NAGVMQNPRHLVRRRGQEARLRCSPMKGHSHVYWYRQLPEEGLKFMVYLQKENIIDESGMPKERFSAEFPKEGPSILRIQQVVRGDSAAYFCASSLDRGRTNEKLFFGSGTQLSVL.

The chain employs TRBV30 and TRBJ1-2; tentatively, D is TRBD1 (5 bases). V gave up 0 bases and J gave up 7 bases, with 18 bases separating them. The germline gives CDR1 GTSNPN, CDR2 SVGIG (reference sequence). This CDR3 region has 15 residues. CDR3: CAWSVQWGGIRGYTF. CDR3 nucleotides: TGTGCCTGGAGTGTACAATGGGGGGGGATTCGTGGCTACACCTTC.

The chain joins TRBV15 to TRBJ1-1, with a tentative D call TRBD1 (6 bases). Looked up from germline, CDR1 is LNHNV and CDR2 is YYDKDF (reference sequence). V lost 0 bases, J lost 8 bases, and 13 bases lay in between. The CDR3 is made up of 14 amino acids. In nucleotides, the CDR3 is TGTGCCACCAGCAGAGATCCGACGGGGGCGGAAGCTTTCTTT. It yields the protein CATSRDPTGAEAFF.

V gene TRBV7-8 combines with J gene TRBJ1-2; no reliable D call. Germline V gene data show CDR1 as SGHVS and CDR2 as FQNEAQ. This CDR3 is 14 amino acids long. V was trimmed by 2 bases and J by 2 bases, leaving 9 bases between them. For the CDR3, the DNA is TGTGCCAGCAGCTTAAACTCAGGAAACTATGGCTACACCTTC. It translates to CASSLNSGNYGYTF.

This clone came up once. This chain joins TRBV29-1 and TRBJ1-1; D is unresolved. Trimming removed 7 bases from V and 3 bases from J, with 12 bases in between. The CDR3 covers 12 residues. Germline CDR1 SQVTM, CDR2 ANQGSEA. The CDR3 sequence: CSATRRDTEAFF. DNA of the CDR3: TGCAGCGCTACGCGTCGCGACACTGAAGCTTTCTTT.

The V call is TRBV28, the J call TRBJ1-3; 7 bases map to TRBD1. The germline gives CDR1 MDHEN, CDR2 SYDVKM. This CDR3 has 16 amino acids. V lost 3 bases and J lost 1; bases outside the gene matches: 6. The CDR3: CASSFIDRASGNTIYF. CDR3 sequence (DNA): TGTGCCAGCAGTTTTATAGACAGGGCTTCTGGAAACACCATATATTTT.

The CDR3 spells CASGNWEKLFF. CDR3 bases: TGTGCCAGCGGTAATTGGGAAAAACTGTTTTTT. V and J are TRBV6-5 and TRBJ1-4; D unresolved. The CDR3 runs to 11 residues. The V and J ends lost 8 bases and 8 bases respectively, with 9 bases between them. Germline assignment: CDR1 MNHEY and CDR2 SVGAGI.

The chain uses TRBV12-2 and TRBJ2-7. TRBV12-2 is labeled a pseudogene. The CDR3 extends over 15 amino acids. CDR3 DNA: TGTGCAAGTCGCCAATCAGCTGGGGGTTCCTACGAGCAGTACTTC. It encodes CASRQSAGGSYEQYF.

This chain links TRBV4-3 with TRBJ1-4, with 8 positions matching TRBD1. CDR1 is LGHNA, CDR2 YSLEER, per germline. CDR3 length equals 15 residues. V was clipped by 1 base and J by 8 bases; unmatched bases: 6. The CDR3 loop reads CASSQGTGINEKLFF. As DNA, the CDR3 is TGCGCCAGCAGCCAAGGGACAGGGATCAACGAAAAACTGTTTTTT.

V is TRBV2 and J is TRBJ2-4, with 7 bases that match TRBD2. This CDR3 has 13 amino acids. V lost 11 bases and J lost 0; bases outside the gene matches: 4. Germline V lookup: CDR1 SNHLY, CDR2 FYNNEI. The CDR3 DNA reads as TGTGCCTCGGAGCGGGAAGCCAAAAACATTCAGTACTTC. This gives the protein CASEREAKNIQYF.

The chain employs TRBV7-2 and TRBJ2-7, with a tentative D call TRBD2 (5 bases). The CDR3 runs to 15 residues. CDR1 SGHTA and CDR2 FQGNSA come from the germline V gene. V lost 4 bases and J lost 4, with 17 bases in between. CDR3 protein: CASSYREDGPYEQYF. CDR3 coding DNA: TGTGCCAGCAGCTACCGGGAAGACGGACCTTACGAGCAGTACTTC. Based on the CDR3 plus reference TRBV7-2 and TRBJ2-7, the full variable domain is GAGVSQSPSNKVTEKGKDVELRCDPISGHTALYWYRQSLGQGLEFLIYFQGNSAPDKSGLPSDRFSAERTGGSVSTLTIQRTQQEDSAVYLCASSYREDGPYEQYFGPGTRLTVT.

The V call is TRBV28, the J call TRBJ2-4; D possibly corresponds to TRBD2 (7 bases). Between the trimmed V and J ends, which lost 8 bases and 3 bases, there was a span of 17 bases. CDR3 length: 15 residues. Germline V gene data show CDR1 as MDHEN and CDR2 as SYDVKM. The CDR3 here is CASADGGAGKNIQYF. The CDR3 DNA follows: TGTGCCAGCGCAGATGGGGGGGCGGGCAAAAACATTCAGTACTTC.

The chain couples TRBV11-1 to TRBJ2-5, with D perhaps matching TRBD1 (7 bases). The V and J ends lost 5 bases and 10 bases respectively, with 20 bases between them. The CDR3 is 14 amino acids. Per the germline V gene, CDR1 is SGHAT and CDR2 is FQDESV (reference sequence). The CDR3 nucleotides read TGTGCCAGCAGCGACATAAACAGGGGAGGAGACCAGTACTTC. It codes for CASSDINRGGDQYF.

The chain employs TRBV28 and TRBJ2-4, with D possibly being TRBD1 (6 bases). Germline V lookup: CDR1 MDHEN, CDR2 SYDVKM. Trimming cost V 4 bases and J 0 bases, with 10 bases left between them. The CDR3 has 15 amino acids. CDR3 DNA sequence: TGTGCCAGCAGTTCTCCAGGGGTAGCCAAAAACATTCAGTACTTC. It specifies CASSSPGVAKNIQYF. Full variable domain (missing parts from reference TRBV28 and TRBJ2-4): DVKVTQSSRYLVKRTGEKVFLECVQDMDHENMFWYRQDPGLGLRLIYFSYDVKMKEKGDIPEGYSVSREKKERFSLILESASTNQTSMYLCASSSPGVAKNIQYFGAGTRLSVL.

The chain links TRBV27 to TRBJ1-5; 8 nucleotides match TRBD1. Germline CDR1 reads MNHEY; CDR2 reads SMNVEV (reference sequence). Unmatched junction bases numbered 3, after V lost 7 bases and J lost 7 bases. This CDR3 is 12 amino acids long. The CDR3 coding sequence is TGTGCCAGCAAGACAGGGGACCAGCCCCAGCATTTT. This encodes CASKTGDQPQHF.